This T cell receptor beta chain was observed in a study of blood T cell repertoires in COVID-19. On the study more broadly: Samples of COVID-19 (acute and convalescent) were obtained from the United States, Italy and Spain. The analysed material was cDNA or gDNA that came from T cells, B-cell-depleted T cells, or PBMCs.

TCRdb's table, derived via immunoSEQ multiplex PCR, lists solely in-frame clones and lacks some. Among tens of thousands of clones, almost 90% were seen once, and the ten largest hold about 7.6%. The germline V gene encodes CDR1 SGDLS and CDR2 YYNGEE. The CDR3 is made up of 16 amino acids. J gave up 5 bases and V 0 bases, and 9 bases lay outside the gene matches. This chain uses TRBV9 with TRBJ2-7, with 9 bases identical to TRBD1. The TCR comes from a woman in her 70s with acute or convalescent COVID-19. The sequenced sample was peripheral blood. CDR3 loop: CASSVVPDRGYHEQYF. The CDR3 DNA sequence: TGTGCCAGCAGCGTAGTCCCGGACAGGGGTTACCACGAGCAGTACTTC.